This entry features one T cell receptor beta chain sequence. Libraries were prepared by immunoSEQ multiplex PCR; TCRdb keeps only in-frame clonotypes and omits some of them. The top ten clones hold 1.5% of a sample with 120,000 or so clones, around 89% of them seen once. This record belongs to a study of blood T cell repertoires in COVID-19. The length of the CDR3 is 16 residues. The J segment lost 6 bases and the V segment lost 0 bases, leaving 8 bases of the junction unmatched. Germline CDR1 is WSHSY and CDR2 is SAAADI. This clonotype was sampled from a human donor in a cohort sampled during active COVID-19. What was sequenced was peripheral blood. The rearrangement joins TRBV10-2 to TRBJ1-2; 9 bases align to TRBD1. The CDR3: CASSESGTGTLNGYTF. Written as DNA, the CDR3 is TGCGCCAGCAGTGAGTCGGGGACAGGGACACTTAATGGCTACACCTTC.